This T cell receptor (beta chain) was captured by sequencing in a study of blood T cell repertoires in COVID-19. About the study: Spain, Italy and the United States supplied samples that represented acute and convalescent COVID-19.

Cohorts were based on clinical histories the participants reported. V shed 7 bases and J 4 bases; nucleotides not matched to a gene: 9. CDR3 size: 15 residues. CDR1 is SGHRS and CDR2 is YFSETQ in the germline V gene. The authors' processing: Amplification of reference gene primers provided the estimated nucleated cell counts. Clones were read by immunoSEQ multiplex PCR, and TCRdb kept only the in-frame ones, dropping some. V and J calls and clone size come straight from that table; D and trimming were deduced from the DNA. The table has about 130,000 clones, 80% to 90% seen once. This clonotype was sampled from a man between 50 and 59 years old who had recovered from COVID-19. Sequencing was carried out using PBMCs or T cells enriched from blood (not recorded which). This chain links TRBV5-1 with TRBJ2-5, with 11 positions matching TRBD1. The DNA of the CDR3 is TGCGCCAGCCGACATCAAGGGACAGGGGGAGAGACCCAGTACTTC. Protein product: CASRHQGTGGETQYF.